One and the same sample provided the 12 T cell receptor beta chains below, sequenced in a study of blood T cell repertoires in COVID-19. The assay was immunoSEQ multiplex PCR, and TCRdb's table has in-frame clones only and misses some. The data contain about 300,000 clones, just under 90% of them singletons. The specimen was peripheral blood. These TCRs come from a woman aged 25 to 39 with COVID-19, enrolled during active disease.

This chain joins TRBV2 and TRBJ2-3, with 13 bases fitting TRBD2. Per germline, CDR1 SNHLY and CDR2 FYNNEI. V trimming: 8 bases; J trimming: 1 base; junction bases outside the gene matches: 6. The CDR3 runs to 16 residues. The DNA for the CDR3 is TGTGCCAGCTGTACTAGCGGGGGGGCGGGCACAGATACGCAGTATTTT. Amino acid sequence: CASCTSGGAGTDTQYF.

This clone was picked up one time. This chain uses TRBV6-5 with TRBJ1-2; weak D call: TRBD1 (6 bases). Germline values: CDR1 MNHEY, CDR2 SVGAGI. The CDR3 is 16 residues long. The ends were cut back, 2 bases at V and 7 bases at J, with 20 bases in the middle. As DNA, the CDR3 is TGTGCCAGCAGTTACCGCGCGGACAGAGGCCCGCGTGGCTACACCTTC. It codes for CASSYRADRGPRGYTF.

The rearrangement links TRBV9 to TRBJ2-5; 9 bases agree with TRBD2. V gave up 2 bases and J gave up 4 bases; unmatched junction bases: 3. The CDR3 loop spans 14 amino acids. The germline gives CDR1 SGDLS, CDR2 YYNGEE. In DNA, the CDR3 is TGTGCCAGCAGCGTCCCGGGACTAGCAGAGACCCAGTACTTC. Its translation is CASSVPGLAETQYF.

The V call is TRBV7-2, the J call TRBJ2-3; possibly TRBD1 for D (6 bases). The ends were cut back, 4 bases at V and 0 bases at J, with 8 bases in the middle. The CDR3 is 14 amino acids. The germline V gene encodes CDR1 SGHTA and CDR2 FQGNSA. CDR3 residues: CASSWTASTDTQYF. In DNA form, the CDR3 reads TGTGCCAGCAGCTGGACAGCTAGCACAGATACGCAGTATTTT.

This chain uses TRBV15 with TRBJ2-2; 9 nucleotides line up with TRBD1. This CDR3 region has 17 residues. Germline V CDR1 and CDR2: LNHNV, YYDKDF (reference sequence). The J segment lost 4 bases and the V segment lost 3 bases, leaving 9 bases of the junction unmatched. The CDR3 DNA reads TGTGCCACCAGCAGGGAATACAGGGGGCTGGTCACCGGGGAGCTGTTTTTT. Translating gives CATSREYRGLVTGELFF.

This sequence joins TRBV6-5 and TRBJ2-3; D is unclear. There are 12 residues in the CDR3. CDR1 and CDR2 from the germline V gene are MNHEY and SVGAGI. V lost 6 bases and J lost 6, with 10 bases in between. The CDR3: CASRQNQDTQYF. The CDR3 DNA reads TGTGCCAGCAGGCAAAACCAGGATACGCAGTATTTT.

This clone occurred once. Additional DNA sequences in this sample encode the identical CDR3. The V call is TRBV5-1, the J call TRBJ2-3, with 7 bases aligning to TRBD2. The CDR3 is 15 residues long. With V trimmed by 0 bases and J by 6 bases, 7 bases remained unmatched. CDR1 is SGHRS and CDR2 is YFSETQ in the germline V gene. The CDR3 DNA reads as TGCGCCAGCAGCTTGGGGACGGGGGGACCGGATACGCAGTATTTT. Its protein product is CASSLGTGGPDTQYF.

This chain links TRBV28 with TRBJ2-3; 9 positions agree with TRBD1. The trim removed 5 bases at V and 1 base at J, leaving 4 bases unmatched. This CDR3 spans 15 amino acids. Germline CDR1 and CDR2: MDHEN and SYDVKM. The CDR3 region has the DNA TGTGCCAGCAGTACAGGGGGCTTGGGCACAGATACGCAGTATTTT. Protein: CASSTGGLGTDTQYF.

This clone appeared a single time. The chain couples TRBV10-1 to TRBJ1-6, with D uncertain. With 5 bases removed from V and 7 bases from J, the gap between germline ends came to 15 bases. There are 15 residues in the CDR3. In germline, CDR1 is WNHNN, CDR2 SYGVQD (reference sequence). CDR3 DNA: TGCGCCAGCAGTATGGATATGACCAGGAATTCACCCCTCCACTTT. Translating gives CASSMDMTRNSPLHF.

The rearrangement joins TRBV5-1 to TRBJ1-1; D is uncertain. CDR1 is SGHRS, CDR2 YFSETQ, per germline. The CDR3 consists of 13 residues. V was shortened by 4 bases and J by 7 bases, with 14 bases between the two germline ends. This CDR3 reads CASSSSGNDEAFF. CDR3 bases: TGCGCCAGCAGCAGCAGCGGGAATGATGAAGCTTTCTTT.

In nucleotides, the CDR3 is TGCGCCAGCAGCTTGGACACAGGGGAATCTTCACCCCTCCACTTT. It is translated as CASSLDTGESSPLHF. This chain uses TRBV5-1 with TRBJ1-6, with 7 bases matching TRBD1. Trimming took 0 bases from V and 9 from J; bases not matched to a gene: 6. CDR3 length equals 15 residues. Germline CDR1 SGHRS, CDR2 YFSETQ.

Only one count was recorded for this clone. The chain carries TRBV6-5 and TRBJ1-2; D possibly corresponds to TRBD1 (6 bases). Looked up from germline, CDR1 is MNHEY and CDR2 is SVGAGI. V shed 4 bases and J shed 4 bases, with 16 bases lying between them. The CDR3 loop spans 15 amino acids. This chain's CDR3 is CASSSTGLGIYGYTF. The CDR3 DNA sequence: TGTGCCAGCAGTTCAACAGGGTTAGGGATCTATGGCTACACCTTC.